Included here is one T cell receptor beta chain sequence, with context. What antigen it recognizes has not been identified. No quality values exist for individual bases; no much larger clone is one base distant. This sample was included in a study of control samples from healthy donors and cancer patients (dated by TCRdb to 2018 to 2021). Receptor amplification or capture employed the immunoSEQ multiplex PCR assay. The source is immuneACCESS, and TCRdb retained only in-frame sequences with V and J called. Part of the clones is not carried over; for the studies checked, unresolved V genes explain less than half of this, and the remainder is unexplained. The sample has some 64,000 clones on record, 90% of them singletons. More than 1% of the sample belongs to the ten largest clones. V is cut back by 5 bases and J by 8 bases, with 15 bases in the junction unmatched. There are 16 amino acids in the CDR3, from cysteine to phenylalanine inclusive. Here the CDR3 DNA is all that survives: 48 bases in frame from base 1. CDR1 and CDR2 are drawn from the germline V gene: SNHLY, FYNNEI.

The V and J genes are TRBV2 and TRBJ2-1; 7 central nucleotides agree with TRBD2. This clonotype originated in a woman aged 45-59 years with colorectal cancer. Sequencing was performed on PBMCs. The CDR3 sequence is CASSPWGGRTGHEQFF. DNA sequence: TGTGCCAGCAGTCCATGGGGGGGAAGAACCGGGCATGAGCAGTTCTTC.